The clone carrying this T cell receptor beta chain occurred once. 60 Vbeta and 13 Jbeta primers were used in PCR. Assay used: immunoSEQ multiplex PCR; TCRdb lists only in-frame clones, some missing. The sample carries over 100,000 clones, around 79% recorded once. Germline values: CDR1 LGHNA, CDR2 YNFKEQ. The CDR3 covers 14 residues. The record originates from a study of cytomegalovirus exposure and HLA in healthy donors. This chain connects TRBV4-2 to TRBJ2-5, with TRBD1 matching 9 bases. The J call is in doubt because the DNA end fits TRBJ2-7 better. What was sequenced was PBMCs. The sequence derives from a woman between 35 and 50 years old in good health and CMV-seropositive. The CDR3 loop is CASSPRTGVDEQYF. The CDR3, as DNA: TGTGCCAGCAGCCCCCGGACAGGGGTGGACGAGCAGTACTTC.